The source of this TCR beta chain is a study of regulatory T cells in long-lasting Graves disease. Findings and caveats of the study: Patients with persistent disease showed a bias toward TRBV28, TRBJ1-2 and TRBJ2-5.

This clonotype came up a few times. Its cognate antigen is unknown. The time point is: persistent/refractory GD, antithyroid drugs over 5 years with positive TRAb. After RNA was extracted from PBMCs, the TCR library was made from it. TCR beta libraries were built with iRepertoire HTBI primers and Arm-PCR of CDR3 regions. TCRdb used MiXCR to reprocess the multiplex PCR reads, holding one entry per CDR3 protein. The profile shows hundreds of thousands of distinct CDR3 sequences, more than 20% of them singletons. Germline V gene data show CDR1 as MNHEY and CDR2 as SVGAGI. V trimming: 1 base; J trimming: 3 bases; junction bases outside the gene matches: 6. This CDR3 comprises 15 residues.

The sample was peripheral blood mononuclear cells (PBMCs), taken when the disease was refractory, from a patient treated with antithyroid drugs. This sequence originates from a female donor with Graves disease. The rearrangement links TRBV6-5 to TRBJ2-7, with 7 bases identical to TRBD2. The CDR3 sequence is CASSYWAGANYEQYF. Written as DNA, the CDR3 is TGTGCCAGCAGTTACTGGGCGGGAGCGAACTACGAGCAGTACTTC.